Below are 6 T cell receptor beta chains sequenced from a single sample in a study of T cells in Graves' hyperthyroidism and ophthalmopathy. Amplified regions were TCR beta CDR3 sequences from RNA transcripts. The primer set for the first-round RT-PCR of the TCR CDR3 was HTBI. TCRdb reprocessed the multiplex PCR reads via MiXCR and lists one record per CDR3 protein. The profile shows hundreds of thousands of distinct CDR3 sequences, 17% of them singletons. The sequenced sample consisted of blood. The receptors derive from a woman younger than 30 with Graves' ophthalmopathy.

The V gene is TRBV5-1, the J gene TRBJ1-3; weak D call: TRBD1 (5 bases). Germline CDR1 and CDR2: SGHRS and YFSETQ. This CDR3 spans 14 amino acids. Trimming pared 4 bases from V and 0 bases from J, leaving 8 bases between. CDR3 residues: CASSGGVSGNTIYF. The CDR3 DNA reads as TGCGCCAGCAGCGGAGGGGTCTCTGGAAACACCATATATTTT.

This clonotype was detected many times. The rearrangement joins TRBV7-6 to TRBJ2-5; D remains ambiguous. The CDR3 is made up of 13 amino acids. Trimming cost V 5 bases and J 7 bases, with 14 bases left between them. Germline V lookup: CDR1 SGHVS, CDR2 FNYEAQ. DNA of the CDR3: TGTGCCAGCAGCCTCACTGGCCCAAGGACCCAGTACTTC. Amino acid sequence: CASSLTGPRTQYF.

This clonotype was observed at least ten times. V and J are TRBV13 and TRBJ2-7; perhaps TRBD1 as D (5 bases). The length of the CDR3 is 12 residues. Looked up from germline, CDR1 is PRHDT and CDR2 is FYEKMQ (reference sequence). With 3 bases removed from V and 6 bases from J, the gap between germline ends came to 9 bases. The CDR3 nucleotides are TGTGCCAGCAGCTTTAGGGGATCCGAGCAGTACTTC. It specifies CASSFRGSEQYF.

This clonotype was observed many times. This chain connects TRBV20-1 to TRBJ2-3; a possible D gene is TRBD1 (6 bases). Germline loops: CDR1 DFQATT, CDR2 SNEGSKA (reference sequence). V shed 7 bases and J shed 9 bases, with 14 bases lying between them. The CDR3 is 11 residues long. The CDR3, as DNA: TGCAGTGTCAAGGACAGCCCGACGCAGTATTTT. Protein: CSVKDSPTQYF.

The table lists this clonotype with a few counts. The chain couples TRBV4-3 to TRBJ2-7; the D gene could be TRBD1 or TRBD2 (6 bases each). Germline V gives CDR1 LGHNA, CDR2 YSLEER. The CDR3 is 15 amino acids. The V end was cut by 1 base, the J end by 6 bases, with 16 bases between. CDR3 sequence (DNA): TGCGCCAGCAGCCAAGTTCCCCTAGAGGGGGGCGAGCAGTACTTC. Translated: CASSQVPLEGGEQYF.

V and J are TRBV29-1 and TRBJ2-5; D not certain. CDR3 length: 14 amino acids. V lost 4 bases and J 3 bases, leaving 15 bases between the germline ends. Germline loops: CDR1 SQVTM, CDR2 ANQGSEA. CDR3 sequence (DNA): TGCAGCGTTGTCTCGCCCGAGAAGAAAGAGACCCAGTACTTC. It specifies CSVVSPEKKETQYF.